This entry describes one T cell receptor (beta chain). Its specificity is not known. Disease lasting under 3 months, a NOSPECS grade of at least 4, and a Clinical Activity Score of at least 3 were features of the ophthalmopathy patients. CDR1 and CDR2 (germline): SNHLY, FYNNEI. The V end lost 7 bases, the J end lost 5 bases, and 21 bases lay between the germline ends. The CDR3 totals 16 residues. This entry is derived from a study of T cells in Graves' hyperthyroidism and ophthalmopathy. Study-wide points: Through a model of 13 V-J features, ophthalmopathy was separated from stable hyperthyroidism.

Authors of the study amplified TCR beta CDR3 regions from RNA transcripts. Initially, a first-round RT-PCR of the TCR CDR3 employed the HTBI primer set. TCRdb passed the multiplex PCR reads through MiXCR, listing each CDR3 protein once. Of roughly 500,000 distinct CDR3 sequences detected, 22% appear once; the ten largest clones hold under 55%. The sequence came from a woman aged 70 to 79 with Graves' ophthalmopathy. The rearrangement uses TRBV2 and TRBJ1-5, with D maybe TRBD1 (6 bases). The sequenced sample consisted of blood. In DNA, the CDR3 is TGTGCCAGCACGCCGGGGGGGGGGCCGGCGGATCAGCCCCAGCATTTT. Its protein product is CASTPGGGPADQPQHF.